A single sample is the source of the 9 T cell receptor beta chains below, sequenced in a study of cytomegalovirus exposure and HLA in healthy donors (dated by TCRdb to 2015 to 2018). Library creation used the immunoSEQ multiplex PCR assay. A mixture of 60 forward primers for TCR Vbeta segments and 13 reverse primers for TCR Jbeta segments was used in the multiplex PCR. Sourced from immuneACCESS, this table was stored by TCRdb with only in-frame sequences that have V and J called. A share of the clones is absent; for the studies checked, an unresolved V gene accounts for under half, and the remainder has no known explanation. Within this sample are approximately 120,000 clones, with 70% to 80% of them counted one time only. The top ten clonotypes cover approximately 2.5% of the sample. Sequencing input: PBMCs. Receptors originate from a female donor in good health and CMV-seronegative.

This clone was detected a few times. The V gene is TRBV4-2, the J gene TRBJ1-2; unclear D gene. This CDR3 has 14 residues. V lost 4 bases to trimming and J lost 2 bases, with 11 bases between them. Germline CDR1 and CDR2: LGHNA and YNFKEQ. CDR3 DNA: TGTGCCAGCAGCCGAGAGACTGAGAACTATGGCTACACCTTC. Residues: CASSRETENYGYTF.

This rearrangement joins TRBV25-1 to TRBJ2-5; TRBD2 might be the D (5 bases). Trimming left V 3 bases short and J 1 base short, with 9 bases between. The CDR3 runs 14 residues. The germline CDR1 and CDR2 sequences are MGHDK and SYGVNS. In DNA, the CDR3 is TGTGCCAGCAGTGATTTCCTAGCCCAAGAGACCCAGTACTTC. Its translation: CASSDFLAQETQYF.

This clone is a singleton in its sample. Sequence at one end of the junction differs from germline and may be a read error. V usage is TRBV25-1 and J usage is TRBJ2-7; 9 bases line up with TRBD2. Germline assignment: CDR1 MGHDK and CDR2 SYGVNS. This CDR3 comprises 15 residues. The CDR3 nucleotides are TGTGCCAGCAGTGATTTAGGGACTAGCTCCCACGAGCAGTACTTC. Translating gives CASSDLGTSSHEQYF.

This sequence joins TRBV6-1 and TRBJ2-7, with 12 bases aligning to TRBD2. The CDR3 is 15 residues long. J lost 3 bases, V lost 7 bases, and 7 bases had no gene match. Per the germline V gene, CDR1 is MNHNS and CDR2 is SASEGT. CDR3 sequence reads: CASTAVTSGGYEQYF. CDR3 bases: TGTGCCAGCACCGCGGTGACTAGCGGGGGCTACGAGCAGTACTTC.

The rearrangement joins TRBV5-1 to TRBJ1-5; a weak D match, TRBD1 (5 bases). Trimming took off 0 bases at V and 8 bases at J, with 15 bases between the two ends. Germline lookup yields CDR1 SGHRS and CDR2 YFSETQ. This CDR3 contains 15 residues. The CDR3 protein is CASSLGSRVGEPQHF. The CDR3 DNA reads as TGCGCCAGCAGCTTGGGTTCCAGGGTTGGAGAGCCCCAGCATTTT.

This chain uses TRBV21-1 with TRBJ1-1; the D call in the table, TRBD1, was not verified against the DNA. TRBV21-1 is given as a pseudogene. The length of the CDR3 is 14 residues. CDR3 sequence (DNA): TGTGCCAGCAGCCGCTATACACAGGGCACTGAAGCTTTCTTT. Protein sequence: CASSRYTQGTEAFF.

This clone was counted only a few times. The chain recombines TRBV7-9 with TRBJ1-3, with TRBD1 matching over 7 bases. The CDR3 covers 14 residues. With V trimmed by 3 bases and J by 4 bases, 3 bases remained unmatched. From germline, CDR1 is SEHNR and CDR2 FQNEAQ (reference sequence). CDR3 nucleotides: TGTGCCAGCAGCTTCCCGGGACAGGGAAACACCATATATTTT. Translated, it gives CASSFPGQGNTIYF.

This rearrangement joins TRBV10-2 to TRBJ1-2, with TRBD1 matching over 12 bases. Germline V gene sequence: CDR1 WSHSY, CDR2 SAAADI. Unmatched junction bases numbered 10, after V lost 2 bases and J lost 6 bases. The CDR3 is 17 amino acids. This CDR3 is CASSEPTGTGGFHGYTF. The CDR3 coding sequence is TGCGCCAGCAGTGAGCCGACTGGGACAGGGGGCTTTCATGGCTACACCTTC.

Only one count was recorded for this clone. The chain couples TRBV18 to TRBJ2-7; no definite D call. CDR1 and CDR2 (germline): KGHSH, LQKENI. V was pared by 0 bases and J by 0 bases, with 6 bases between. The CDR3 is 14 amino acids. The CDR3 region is CASSPPGLSYEQYF. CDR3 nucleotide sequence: TGTGCCAGCTCACCACCTGGGCTCTCCTACGAGCAGTACTTC.